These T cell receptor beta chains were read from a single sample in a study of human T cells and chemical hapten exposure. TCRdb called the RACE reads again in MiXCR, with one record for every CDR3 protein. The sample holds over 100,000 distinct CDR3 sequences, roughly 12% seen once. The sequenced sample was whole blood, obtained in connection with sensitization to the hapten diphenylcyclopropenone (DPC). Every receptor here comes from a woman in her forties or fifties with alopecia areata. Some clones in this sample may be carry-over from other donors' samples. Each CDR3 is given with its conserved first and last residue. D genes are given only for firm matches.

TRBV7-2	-	CASSLGGRATDTQYF
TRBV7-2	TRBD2	CASSLGQREGETQYF
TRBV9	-	CASSVDRVNTEAFF
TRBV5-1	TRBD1	CASRSTGGDYGYTF
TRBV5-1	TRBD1	CASSLGAGGLIRSYNEQFF
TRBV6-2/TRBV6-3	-	CASGTMSNQPQHF
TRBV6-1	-	CASSALTGVYEQYF
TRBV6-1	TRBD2	CASSPRTSGASIQETQYF
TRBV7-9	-	CASFDTEAFF
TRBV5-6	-	CASSLVFSGANVLTF
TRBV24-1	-	CATSAPITGTDTQYF
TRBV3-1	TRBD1	CASSYGTGKETQYF
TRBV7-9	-	CASSSQDSISTDTQYF
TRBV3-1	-	CASSHAPGTEAFF
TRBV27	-	CASSPGGGPSTDTQYF
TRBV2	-	CASSEAEGFGQYF
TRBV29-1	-	CSVLGSSWANVLTF
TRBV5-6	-	CASILRGGRSGANVLTF
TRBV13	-	CASSYGTAAPLHF